This T cell receptor (beta chain) was recorded in a study of blood T cell repertoires in COVID-19. Overall study: The study drew acute and convalescent COVID-19 samples from the United States, Italy and Spain. T cells, B-cell-depleted T cells, or PBMCs supplied cDNA or gDNA.

Authors' processing steps: Amplification of reference gene primers was used by the study to estimate nucleated cell counts. TCRdb's copy holds only in-frame clones and misses some; the assay was immunoSEQ multiplex PCR. V and J calls and clone size are copied from that table; D and trimming were computed from the DNA. Here the sample spans more than 200,000 clones, 80% to 90% being singletons. CDR1 is SGHRS and CDR2 is YFSETQ in the germline V gene. The CDR3 consists of 13 residues. Trimming removed 4 bases from V and 7 bases from J, with 14 bases in between. Patients at the Seattle site were enrolled during active infection and followed longitudinally.

The sequence came from an elderly woman with COVID-19, enrolled during active disease. The chain recombines TRBV5-1 with TRBJ2-5; a possible D gene is TRBD1 (6 bases). Sequencing was carried out using peripheral blood. The CDR3 sequence: CASSVDPGVTQYF. DNA for the CDR3: TGCGCCAGCAGCGTAGACCCAGGGGTGACCCAGTACTTC.